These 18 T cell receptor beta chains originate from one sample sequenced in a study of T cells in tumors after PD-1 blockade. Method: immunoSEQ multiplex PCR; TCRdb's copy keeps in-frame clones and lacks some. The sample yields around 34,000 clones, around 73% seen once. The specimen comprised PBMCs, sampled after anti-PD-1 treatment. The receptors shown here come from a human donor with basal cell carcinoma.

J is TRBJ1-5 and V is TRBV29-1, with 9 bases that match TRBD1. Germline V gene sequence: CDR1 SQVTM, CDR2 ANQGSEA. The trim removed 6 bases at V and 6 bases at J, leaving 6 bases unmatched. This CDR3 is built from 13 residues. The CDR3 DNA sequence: TGCAGCGTGGGACAGGGAGAGGGTCAGCCCCAGCATTTT. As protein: CSVGQGEGQPQHF.

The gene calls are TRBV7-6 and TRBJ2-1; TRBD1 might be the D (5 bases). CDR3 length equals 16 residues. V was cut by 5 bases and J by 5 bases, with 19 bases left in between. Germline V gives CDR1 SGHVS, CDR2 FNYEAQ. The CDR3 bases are TGTGCCAGCAGCCCACAACCTCTAGACAGAAACAATGAGCAGTTCTTC. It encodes CASSPQPLDRNNEQFF.

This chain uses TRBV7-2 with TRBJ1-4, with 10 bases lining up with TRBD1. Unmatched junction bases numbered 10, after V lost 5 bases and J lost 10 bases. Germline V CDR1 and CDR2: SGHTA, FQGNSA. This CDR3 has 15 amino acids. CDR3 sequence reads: CASSPRGQGFGKLFF. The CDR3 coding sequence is TGTGCCAGCAGCCCAAGGGGACAGGGGTTCGGAAAACTGTTTTTT. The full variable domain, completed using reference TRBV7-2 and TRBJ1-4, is GAGVSQSPSNKVTEKGKDVELRCDPISGHTALYWYRQSLGQGLEFLIYFQGNSAPDKSGLPSDRFSAERTGGSVSTLTIQRTQQEDSAVYLCASSPRGQGFGKLFFGSGTQLSVL.

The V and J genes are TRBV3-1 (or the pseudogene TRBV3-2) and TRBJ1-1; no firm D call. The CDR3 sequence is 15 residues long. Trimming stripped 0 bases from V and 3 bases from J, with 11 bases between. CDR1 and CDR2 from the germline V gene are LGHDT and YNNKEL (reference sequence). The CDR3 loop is CASSQDWEGDTEAFF. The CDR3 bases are TGTGCCAGCAGCCAAGATTGGGAGGGAGACACTGAAGCTTTCTTT.

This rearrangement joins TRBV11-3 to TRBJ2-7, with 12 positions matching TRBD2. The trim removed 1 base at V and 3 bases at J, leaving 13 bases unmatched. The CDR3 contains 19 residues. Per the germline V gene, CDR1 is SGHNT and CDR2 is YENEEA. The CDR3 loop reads CASSLAGTSGFRPIYEQYF. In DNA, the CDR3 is TGTGCCAGCAGCTTAGCCGGGACTAGCGGGTTTCGACCCATCTACGAGCAGTACTTC.

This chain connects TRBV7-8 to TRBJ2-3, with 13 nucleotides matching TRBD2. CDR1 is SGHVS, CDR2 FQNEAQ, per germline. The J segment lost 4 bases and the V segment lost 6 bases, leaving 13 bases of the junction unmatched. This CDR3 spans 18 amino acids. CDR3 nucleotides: TGTGCCAGCAGTTACAATCAAGGACTAGCGGGGGCGGCAGATACGCAGTATTTT. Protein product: CASSYNQGLAGAADTQYF.

The DNA of the CDR3 is TGTGCCAGCAGTTTATTAGGGGCCTCGAACACTGAAGCTTTCTTT. Translation: CASSLLGASNTEAFF. The V call is TRBV28, the J call TRBJ1-1; the D gene is possibly TRBD1 (5 bases). Germline-derived CDR1 and CDR2 are MDHEN and SYDVKM. The germline V and J ends were trimmed by 1 base and 1 base, with 10 bases remaining between them. The CDR3 runs to 15 residues.

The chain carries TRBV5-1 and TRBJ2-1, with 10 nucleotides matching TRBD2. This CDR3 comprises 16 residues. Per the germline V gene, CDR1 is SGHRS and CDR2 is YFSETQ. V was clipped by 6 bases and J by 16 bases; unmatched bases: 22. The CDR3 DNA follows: TGCGCCAGCACGCCCGGAAGAGGATTTGATGGGACTAGCGCTTTCTTC. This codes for CASTPGRGFDGTSAFF.

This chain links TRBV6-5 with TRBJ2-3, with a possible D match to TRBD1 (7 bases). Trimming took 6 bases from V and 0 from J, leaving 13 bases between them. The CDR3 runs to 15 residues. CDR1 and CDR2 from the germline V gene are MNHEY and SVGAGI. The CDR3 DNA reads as TGTGCCAGCAGCAGGGGGGCCACTAGCACAGATACGCAGTATTTT. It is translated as CASSRGATSTDTQYF.

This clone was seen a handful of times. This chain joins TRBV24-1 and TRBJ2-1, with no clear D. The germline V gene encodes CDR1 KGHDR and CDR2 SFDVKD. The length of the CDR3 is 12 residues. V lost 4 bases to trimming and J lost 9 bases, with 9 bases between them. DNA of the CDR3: TGTGCCACCAGTGACCCGAGGCGTGAGCAGTTCTTC. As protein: CATSDPRREQFF.

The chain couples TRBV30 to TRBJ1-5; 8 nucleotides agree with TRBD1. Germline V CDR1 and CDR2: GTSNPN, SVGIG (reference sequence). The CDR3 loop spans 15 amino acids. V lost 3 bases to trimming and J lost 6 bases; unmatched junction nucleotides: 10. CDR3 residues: CAWSQLGQGRQPQHF. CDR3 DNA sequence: TGTGCCTGGAGCCAATTAGGACAGGGTCGTCAGCCCCAGCATTTT.

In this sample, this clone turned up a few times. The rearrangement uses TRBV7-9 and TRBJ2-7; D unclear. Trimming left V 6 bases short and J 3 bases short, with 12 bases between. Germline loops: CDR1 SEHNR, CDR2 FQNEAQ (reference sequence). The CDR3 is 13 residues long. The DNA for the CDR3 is TGTGCCAGCAGTTTCCTGTCGGGCTACGAGCAGTACTTC. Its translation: CASSFLSGYEQYF.

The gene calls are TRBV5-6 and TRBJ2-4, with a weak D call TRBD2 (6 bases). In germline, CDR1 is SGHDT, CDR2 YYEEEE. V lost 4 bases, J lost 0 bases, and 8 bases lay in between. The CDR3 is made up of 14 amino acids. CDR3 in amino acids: CASSMGLAKNIQYF. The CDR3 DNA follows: TGTGCCAGCAGCATGGGACTAGCCAAAAACATTCAGTACTTC.

The CDR3 region is CASSLAVAGGYEQYF. In DNA form, the CDR3 reads TGTGCCAGCAGCTTAGCTGTAGCGGGAGGCTACGAGCAGTACTTC. The rearrangement uses TRBV7-2 and TRBJ2-7; 10 positions agree with TRBD2. Germline V gives CDR1 SGHTA, CDR2 FQGNSA. The CDR3 spans 15 residues. Trimming cost V 0 bases and J 3 bases; bases outside gene matches: 2.

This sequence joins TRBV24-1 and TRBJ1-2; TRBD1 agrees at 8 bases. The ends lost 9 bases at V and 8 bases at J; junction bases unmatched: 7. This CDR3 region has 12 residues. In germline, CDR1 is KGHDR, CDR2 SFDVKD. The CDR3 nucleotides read TGTGCCACCTCAGGACAGGGTCTCGGCTACACCTTC. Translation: CATSGQGLGYTF.

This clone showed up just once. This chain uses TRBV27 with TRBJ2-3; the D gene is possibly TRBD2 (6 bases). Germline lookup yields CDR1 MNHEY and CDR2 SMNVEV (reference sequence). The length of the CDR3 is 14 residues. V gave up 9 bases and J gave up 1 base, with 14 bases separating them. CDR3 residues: CASSLRDRTDTQYF. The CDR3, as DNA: TGTGCCAGTTCTCTGCGGGATCGCACAGATACGCAGTATTTT.

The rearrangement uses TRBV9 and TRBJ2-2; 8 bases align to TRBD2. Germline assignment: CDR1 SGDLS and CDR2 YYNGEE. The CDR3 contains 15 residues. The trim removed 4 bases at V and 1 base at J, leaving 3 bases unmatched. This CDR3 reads CASSRSGRNTGELFF. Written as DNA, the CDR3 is TGTGCCAGCAGCCGCAGCGGGAGGAACACCGGGGAGCTGTTTTTT.

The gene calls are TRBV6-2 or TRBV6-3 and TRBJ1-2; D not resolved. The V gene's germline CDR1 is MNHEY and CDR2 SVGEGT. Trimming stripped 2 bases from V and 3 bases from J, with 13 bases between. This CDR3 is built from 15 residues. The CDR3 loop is CASSYVAGVDYGYTF. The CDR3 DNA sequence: TGTGCCAGCAGTTACGTTGCCGGGGTTGACTATGGCTACACCTTC.